These 5 T cell receptor beta chains were all obtained from the same sample, sequenced in a study of T cells in Graves' hyperthyroidism and ophthalmopathy. RNA transcripts served as the template for amplifying TCR beta CDR3 regions. An initial round of RT-PCR targeting the TCR CDR3 relied on the HTBI primer set. TCRdb re-called the multiplex PCR reads through MiXCR, storing one row per CDR3 protein. The table has about 380,000 distinct CDR3 sequences, around 14% seen once; the top ten hold 11%. Sequencing was carried out using blood. The receptors come from a woman aged 60-75 years with Graves' hyperthyroidism.

The chain has TRBV19 and TRBJ1-3, with D uncertain. Germline V gives CDR1 LNHDA, CDR2 SQIVND (reference sequence). The length of the CDR3 is 14 residues. Trimming left V 7 bases short and J 2 bases short, with 12 bases between. Written as DNA, the CDR3 is TGTGCCAGTAATCATTTACCCCCTGGAAACACCATATATTTT. This encodes CASNHLPPGNTIYF.

This clonotype has a count of ten or more. The chain uses TRBV19 and TRBJ1-4; a possible D gene is TRBD1 (5 bases). This CDR3 comprises 14 residues. Trimming removed 6 bases at V and 4 bases at J, with 12 bases between. In germline, CDR1 is LNHDA, CDR2 SQIVND (reference sequence). The CDR3 DNA sequence: TGTGCCAGTAGCTTCGGGACGGGTAATGAAAAACTGTTTTTT. It encodes CASSFGTGNEKLFF. Based on the CDR3 plus reference TRBV19 and TRBJ1-4, the full variable domain is DGGITQSPKYLFRKEGQNVTLSCEQNLNHDAMYWYRQDPGQGLRLIYYSQIVNDFQKGDIAEGYSVSREKKESFPLTVTSAQKNPTAFYLCASSFGTGNEKLFFGSGTQLSVL.

The V gene is TRBV27, the J gene TRBJ2-7, with 12 bases aligning to TRBD2. The germline CDR1 and CDR2 sequences are MNHEY and SMNVEV (reference sequence). Trimming at V came to 5 bases and at J to 7 bases, leaving 9 bases not matched to a gene. The length of the CDR3 is 15 residues. The CDR3 loop is CASSLLGLAGSEQYF. Written as DNA, the CDR3 is TGTGCCAGCAGTCTACTAGGACTAGCGGGAAGTGAGCAGTACTTC.

This clonotype came up many times. The rearrangement uses TRBV30 and TRBJ1-1, with D unclear. The V end was cut by 5 bases, the J end by 7 bases, with 17 bases between. In germline, CDR1 is GTSNPN, CDR2 SVGIG (reference sequence). This CDR3 has 13 residues. The CDR3 DNA reads TGTGCCTGGGGACTGATGAGAGGCAGTGAAGCTTTCTTT. Its protein product is CAWGLMRGSEAFF.

This chain joins TRBV19 and TRBJ2-2, with unresolved D. The CDR3 length is 19 residues. Trimming took off 5 bases at V and 0 bases at J, with 22 bases between the two ends. The germline V gene encodes CDR1 LNHDA and CDR2 SQIVND (reference sequence). The CDR3 nucleotides read TGTGCCAGTAGTTCTATCCCCGGGCGGAATCTCGCGAACACCGGGGAGCTGTTTTTT. It specifies CASSSIPGRNLANTGELFF.